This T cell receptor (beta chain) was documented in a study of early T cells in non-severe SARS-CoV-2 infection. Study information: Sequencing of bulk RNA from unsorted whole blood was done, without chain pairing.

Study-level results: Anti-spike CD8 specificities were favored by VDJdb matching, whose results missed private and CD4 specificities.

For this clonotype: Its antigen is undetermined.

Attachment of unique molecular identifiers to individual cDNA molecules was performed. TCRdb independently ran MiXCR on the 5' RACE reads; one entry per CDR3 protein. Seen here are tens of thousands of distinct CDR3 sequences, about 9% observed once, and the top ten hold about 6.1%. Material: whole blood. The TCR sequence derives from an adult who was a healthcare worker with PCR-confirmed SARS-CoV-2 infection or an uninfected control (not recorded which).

The CDR3 DNA reads TGTGCCAGCAGTACTAATAGCGGGGGCACAGATACGCAGTATTTT. Encoded protein: CASSTNSGGTDTQYF. This chain connects TRBV2 to TRBJ2-3; 8 bases fit TRBD2. Trimming cost V 5 bases and J 1 base; bases outside gene matches: 5. Germline V gives CDR1 SNHLY, CDR2 FYNNEI. The CDR3 runs to 15 residues.